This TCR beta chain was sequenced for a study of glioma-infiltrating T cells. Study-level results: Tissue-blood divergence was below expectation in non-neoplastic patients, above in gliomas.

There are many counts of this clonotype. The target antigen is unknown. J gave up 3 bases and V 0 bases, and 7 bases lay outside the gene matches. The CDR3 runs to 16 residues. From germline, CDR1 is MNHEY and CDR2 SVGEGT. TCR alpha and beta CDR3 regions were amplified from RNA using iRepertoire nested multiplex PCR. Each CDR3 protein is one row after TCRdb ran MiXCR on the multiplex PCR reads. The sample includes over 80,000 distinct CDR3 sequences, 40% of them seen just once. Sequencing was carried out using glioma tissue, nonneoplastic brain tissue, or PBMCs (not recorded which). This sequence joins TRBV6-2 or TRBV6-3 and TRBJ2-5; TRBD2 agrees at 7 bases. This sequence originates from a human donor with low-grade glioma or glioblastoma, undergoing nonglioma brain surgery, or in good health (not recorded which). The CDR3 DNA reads TGTGCCAGCAGTTACTCGGTGGGGGGGAGGGAAGAGACCCAGTACTTC. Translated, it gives CASSYSVGGREETQYF.